These 26 T cell receptor beta chains share one sample of origin, sequenced in a study of graft-versus-host responses after intestinal transplantation (dated by TCRdb to about 2021). These receptors have no known antigen. The receptor library was made with the immunoSEQ multiplex PCR assay. TCRdb holds this immuneACCESS table with in-frame rearrangements only. Some clones are missing; in checked studies, unresolved V genes explain under half, and the rest has no known cause. The sample records 40,000 or so clones, over 90% of which are singletons. The top ten constitute 0.2% to 0.25% of the sample. The label giving this sample's time point can be read as: cells obtained before transplantation from donor or recipient. The sample in question was unstimulated CD8+ T cells sorted from spleen or lymph node cells, obtained before transplant. Every receptor here comes from a human donor who was the organ donor for an intestinal transplant.

This clone has more than one count but fewer than ten. The V call is TRBV4-3, the J call TRBJ1-2, with 8 bases identical to TRBD1. This CDR3 is built from 16 residues. J was trimmed by 4 bases and V by 4 bases; bases with no gene match: 11. Per germline, CDR1 LGHNA and CDR2 YSLEER. The CDR3 spells CASSPETWTGPYGYTF. In DNA form, the CDR3 reads TGCGCCAGCAGCCCCGAAACGTGGACAGGGCCCTATGGCTACACCTTC.

The V call is TRBV6-5, the J call TRBJ1-5; 9 nucleotides line up with TRBD1. The CDR3 length is 14 residues. V gave up 5 bases and J gave up 3 bases; unmatched junction bases: 2. CDR1 and CDR2 from the germline V gene are MNHEY and SVGAGI. The CDR3 is CASSRTGVNQPQHF. Here the CDR3 DNA reads TGTGCCAGCAGTAGGACAGGGGTCAATCAGCCCCAGCATTTT.

The chain combines TRBV2 with TRBJ1-1, with 8 nucleotides matching TRBD1. The CDR3 contains 14 residues. The V and J ends lost 1 base and 4 bases, in that order; junction bases with no gene match: 2. Germline lookup yields CDR1 SNHLY and CDR2 FYNNEI. The CDR3 protein is CASSEVTGATEAFF. The CDR3 DNA sequence: TGTGCCAGCAGTGAAGTGACAGGGGCCACTGAAGCTTTCTTT.

The count of this clone is one. The V call is TRBV13, the J call TRBJ2-5, with 9 bases fitting TRBD2. CDR1 and CDR2 from the germline V gene are PRHDT and FYEKMQ (reference sequence). The CDR3 runs 14 residues. The V gene end was trimmed by 3 bases and the J gene end by 4 bases; junction bases not matched to a gene: 3. The CDR3 region is CASSFSGGRETQYF. As DNA, the CDR3 is TGTGCCAGCAGCTTTAGCGGGGGTAGAGAGACCCAGTACTTC.

CDR3 nucleotides: TGTGCCAGCAGCTCATGGCAGGCCCAAGAGACCCAGTACTTC. Protein sequence: CASSSWQAQETQYF. The genes are TRBV7-2 and TRBJ2-5; no clear D. Germline values: CDR1 SGHTA, CDR2 FQGNSA. This CDR3 has 14 amino acids. The V gene lost 4 bases and the J gene lost 1 base, with 10 bases spanning the gap.

V and J are TRBV19 and TRBJ2-1, with 13 bases lining up with TRBD2. Germline assignment: CDR1 LNHDA and CDR2 SQIVND (reference sequence). The CDR3 runs to 16 residues. Trimming removed 3 bases from V and 1 base from J; junction bases left unmatched: 0. CDR3 sequence reads: CASSMTSGGSYNEQFF. Written as DNA, the CDR3 is TGTGCCAGTAGTATGACTAGCGGGGGGTCCTACAATGAGCAGTTCTTC.

Concerning this clone: The limits of the CDR3 on the DNA are not certain, so only TCRdb's listed CDR3 is given. The J gene is TRBJ1-2, the V gene TRBV10-3. From its first to its last residue, the CDR3 has 15 amino acids. The germline V gene has CDR1 ENHRY and CDR2 SYGVKD. The chain's CDR3 is CAISDFRGQDYGYTF.

In this sample, this clone turned up once. The gene calls are TRBV5-1 and TRBJ2-7, with a weak D call TRBD1 (6 bases). The CDR3 runs to 13 residues. Germline assignment: CDR1 SGHRS and CDR2 YFSETQ. The V gene lost 6 bases and the J gene lost 5 bases, with 15 bases spanning the gap. The CDR3 loop reads CASTQTGYHEQYF. As DNA, the CDR3 is TGCGCCAGCACTCAGACAGGTTACCACGAGCAGTACTTC.

The chain carries TRBV6-6 and TRBJ1-1; D gene unclear. CDR1 and CDR2 (germline): MNHNY, SVGAGI (reference sequence). The CDR3 consists of 13 residues. Trimming left V 0 bases short and J 1 base short, with 3 bases between. The CDR3 coding sequence is TGTGCCAGCAGTTACTCCCAGAACACTGAAGCTTTCTTT. This translates into CASSYSQNTEAFF.

This chain joins TRBV7-6 and TRBJ1-6, with TRBD1 as a possible D gene (6 bases). This CDR3 comprises 14 residues. CDR1 SGHVS and CDR2 FNYEAQ come from the germline V gene. The V and J ends lost 5 bases and 6 bases respectively, with 11 bases between them. CDR3 in amino acids: CASSEGQTNSPLHF. The DNA of the CDR3 is TGTGCCAGCAGCGAAGGACAGACTAATTCACCCCTCCACTTT. The whole variable domain, remainder taken from reference TRBV7-6 and TRBJ1-6, is GAGVSQSPRYKVTKRGQDVALRCDPISGHVSLYWYRQALGQGPEFLTYFNYEAQQDKSGLPNDRFSAERPEGSISTLTIQRTEQRDSAMYRCASSEGQTNSPLHFGNGTRLTVT.

J is TRBJ1-2 and V is TRBV9; D possibly corresponds to TRBD1 (5 bases). Per germline, CDR1 SGDLS and CDR2 YYNGEE. The CDR3 spans 16 residues. Trimming stripped 2 bases from V and 5 bases from J, with 19 bases between. Written as DNA, the CDR3 is TGTGCCAGCAGCGTGAAGTTAGGGGACGACTTATATGGCTACACCTTC. It specifies CASSVKLGDDLYGYTF.

This clone was observed a handful of times. The chain employs TRBV5-4 and TRBJ2-7; 7 bases are shared with TRBD2. Germline V lookup: CDR1 SGHNT, CDR2 YYREEE (reference sequence). The junction had 4 bases not matched to a gene; V was cut back by 4 bases and J by 6 bases. This CDR3 comprises 12 residues. CDR3 sequence (DNA): TGTGCCAGCAGCCTGGGAGGGCGCGAGCAGTACTTC. Protein product: CASSLGGREQYF.

The count of this clone is one. The V and J genes are TRBV29-1 and TRBJ1-2; TRBD1 agrees at 11 bases. The ends lost 7 bases at V and 7 bases at J; junction bases unmatched: 5. CDR1 and CDR2 (germline): SQVTM, ANQGSEA. The length of the CDR3 is 12 residues. The CDR3 is CSAWTGGAGYTF. The CDR3 DNA follows: TGCAGCGCCTGGACAGGGGGCGCTGGCTACACCTTC.

This chain uses TRBV30 with TRBJ1-2; D perhaps matches TRBD1 (5 bases). CDR3 length equals 14 residues. CDR1 GTSNPN and CDR2 SVGIG come from the germline V gene (reference sequence). The V end lost 2 bases, the J end lost 4 bases, and 14 bases lay between the germline ends. CDR3: CAWSFPGSGYGYTF. CDR3 coding DNA: TGTGCCTGGAGTTTCCCAGGGTCGGGCTATGGCTACACCTTC.

The chain recombines TRBV28 with TRBJ2-1; 9 nucleotides agree with TRBD1. This CDR3 is 17 amino acids long. Losses at the gene ends were 5 bases for V and 8 bases for J; bases not matched to a gene: 16. Germline CDR1 reads MDHEN; CDR2 reads SYDVKM. Here the CDR3 reads CASSTRTGVGGVYEQFF. DNA of the CDR3: TGTGCCAGCAGTACGCGGACAGGGGTGGGGGGAGTTTATGAGCAGTTCTTC.

The chain couples TRBV27 to TRBJ2-1; possibly TRBD1 for D (6 bases). The CDR3 contains 15 residues. V was trimmed by 5 bases and J by 4 bases, leaving 15 bases between them. Germline assignment: CDR1 MNHEY and CDR2 SMNVEV (reference sequence). CDR3 amino acids: CASSHALDSYNEQFF. As DNA, the CDR3 is TGTGCCAGCAGTCACGCCCTGGACAGTTACAATGAGCAGTTCTTC.

This clone was observed once. The chain carries TRBV7-9 and TRBJ2-1; D is possibly TRBD2 (6 bases). This CDR3 is built from 16 residues. V was trimmed by 5 bases and J by 0 bases, leaving 14 bases between them. CDR1 and CDR2 from the germline V gene are SEHNR and FQNEAQ (reference sequence). CDR3 sequence reads: CASSTPGVISYNEQFF. The CDR3 DNA follows: TGTGCCAGCAGCACCCCGGGGGTTATCTCCTACAATGAGCAGTTCTTC.

Points on this clone: The same CDR3 can be traced to other DNA sequences in this sample. V gene TRBV4-2 combines with J gene TRBJ2-2; 14 bases line up with TRBD2. Germline lookup yields CDR1 LGHNA and CDR2 YNFKEQ. The CDR3 has 20 residues. J lost 2 bases, V lost 0 bases, and 8 bases had no gene match. The CDR3 DNA sequence: TGTGCCAGCAGCCAAGAAGATGGGACTAGCGGGGGTTACAACACCGGGGAGCTGTTTTTT. Translating gives CASSQEDGTSGGYNTGELFF.

The gene calls are TRBV29-1 and TRBJ1-2, with D perhaps matching TRBD1 (5 bases). Trimming took off 3 bases at V and 4 bases at J, with 12 bases between the two ends. CDR1 and CDR2 from the germline V gene are SQVTM and ANQGSEA. The CDR3 has 13 residues. CDR3 residues: CSVDAGVGYGYTF. CDR3 nucleotides: TGCAGCGTTGATGCGGGGGTGGGCTATGGCTACACCTTC.

The chain has TRBV28 and TRBJ2-7; 8 bases align to TRBD1. The CDR3 contains 14 residues. Germline loops: CDR1 MDHEN, CDR2 SYDVKM. The V segment lost 5 bases and the J segment 5 bases; nucleotides outside the gene matches: 8. The CDR3 region is CASSPWTGQDEQYF. The DNA of the CDR3 is TGTGCCAGCAGTCCGTGGACAGGGCAAGACGAGCAGTACTTC.

The chain carries TRBV28 and TRBJ2-1; D call uncertain. The germline gives CDR1 MDHEN, CDR2 SYDVKM. V was trimmed by 4 bases and J by 3 bases, leaving 13 bases between them. This CDR3 is built from 15 residues. The CDR3 reads CASSYGSTVYNEQFF. The DNA of the CDR3 is TGTGCCAGCAGTTACGGGTCCACGGTCTACAATGAGCAGTTCTTC.

The chain employs TRBV4-3 and TRBJ2-7; no clear D. The CDR3 has 16 residues. The germline gives CDR1 LGHNA, CDR2 YSLEER. V dropped 1 base and J dropped 3 bases, with 16 bases sitting between them. CDR3 sequence: CASSQAEGPVGYEQYF. The CDR3 nucleotides read TGCGCCAGCAGCCAAGCCGAAGGTCCAGTCGGCTACGAGCAGTACTTC.

V is TRBV5-1 and J is TRBJ2-2; D uncertain. Germline assignment: CDR1 SGHRS and CDR2 YFSETQ. Trimming removed 4 bases at V and 0 bases at J, with 10 bases between. The CDR3 has 15 residues. The CDR3 region is CASSPYSPNTGELFF. In DNA form, the CDR3 reads TGCGCCAGCAGCCCCTATTCCCCGAACACCGGGGAGCTGTTTTTT.

This sequence joins TRBV4-2 and TRBJ2-7; tentative D call: TRBD1 (5 bases). Per germline, CDR1 LGHNA and CDR2 YNFKEQ. Trimming left V 1 base short and J 0 bases short, with 7 bases between. The CDR3 contains 14 residues. Here the CDR3 reads CASSQGDSSYEQYF. Here the CDR3 DNA reads TGTGCCAGCAGCCAAGGAGACAGCTCCTACGAGCAGTACTTC.

The CDR3 nucleotides read TGTGCCAGCAAAAAAGGGACAGGCCACTACGAGCAGTACTTC. Its translation is CASKKGTGHYEQYF. The gene calls are TRBV6-5 and TRBJ2-7; TRBD1 aligns across 8 bases. The V segment lost 7 bases and the J segment 3 bases; nucleotides outside the gene matches: 8. This CDR3 has 14 residues. Germline CDR1 reads MNHEY; CDR2 reads SVGAGI.

This rearrangement joins TRBV27 to TRBJ2-2; 9 nucleotides match TRBD1. V lost 5 bases to trimming and J lost 6 bases; unmatched junction nucleotides: 7. The germline V gene encodes CDR1 MNHEY and CDR2 SMNVEV (reference sequence). The CDR3 spans 15 residues. The CDR3 loop reads CASSPGTGSPGELFF. In DNA form, the CDR3 reads TGTGCCAGCAGTCCTGGGACAGGGAGCCCCGGGGAGCTGTTTTTT.